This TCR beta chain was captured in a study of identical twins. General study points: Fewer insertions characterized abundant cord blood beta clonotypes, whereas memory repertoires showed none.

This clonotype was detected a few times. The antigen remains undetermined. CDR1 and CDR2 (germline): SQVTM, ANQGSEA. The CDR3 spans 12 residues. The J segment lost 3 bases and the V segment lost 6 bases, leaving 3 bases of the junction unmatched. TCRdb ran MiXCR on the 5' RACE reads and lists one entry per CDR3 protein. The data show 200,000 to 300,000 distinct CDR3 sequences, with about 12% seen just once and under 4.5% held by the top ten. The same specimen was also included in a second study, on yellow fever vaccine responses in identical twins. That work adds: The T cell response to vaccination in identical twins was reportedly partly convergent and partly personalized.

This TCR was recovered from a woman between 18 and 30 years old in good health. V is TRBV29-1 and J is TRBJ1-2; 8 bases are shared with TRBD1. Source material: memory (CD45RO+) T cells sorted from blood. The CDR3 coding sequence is TGCAGCGTAACGACAGGGGACTATGGCTACACCTTC. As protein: CSVTTGDYGYTF.